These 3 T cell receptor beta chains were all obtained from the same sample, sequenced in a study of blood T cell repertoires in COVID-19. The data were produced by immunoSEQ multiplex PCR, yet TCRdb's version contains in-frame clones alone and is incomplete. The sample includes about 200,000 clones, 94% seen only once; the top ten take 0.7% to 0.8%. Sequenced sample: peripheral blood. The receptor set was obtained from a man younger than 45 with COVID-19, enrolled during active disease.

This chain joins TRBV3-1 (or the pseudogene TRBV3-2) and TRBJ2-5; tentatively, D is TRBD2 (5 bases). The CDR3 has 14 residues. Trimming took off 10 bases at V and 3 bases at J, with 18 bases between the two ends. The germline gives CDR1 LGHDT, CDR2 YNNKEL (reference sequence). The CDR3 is CAINQRGQEETQYF. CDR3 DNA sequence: TGTGCCATAAACCAAAGAGGGCAGGAAGAGACCCAGTACTTC.

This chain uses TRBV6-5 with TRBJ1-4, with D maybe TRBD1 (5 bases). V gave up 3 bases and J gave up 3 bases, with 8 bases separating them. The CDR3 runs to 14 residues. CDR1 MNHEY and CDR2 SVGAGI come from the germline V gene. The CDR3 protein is CASSYDSPNEKLFF. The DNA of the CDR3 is TGTGCCAGCAGTTATGACAGTCCTAATGAAAAACTGTTTTTT.

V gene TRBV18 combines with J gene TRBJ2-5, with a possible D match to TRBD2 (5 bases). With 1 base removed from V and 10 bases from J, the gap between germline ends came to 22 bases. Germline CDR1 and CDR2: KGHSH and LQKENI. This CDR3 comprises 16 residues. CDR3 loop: CASSPLAEPGRRVQYF. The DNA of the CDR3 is TGTGCCAGCTCACCACTCGCCGAGCCGGGGAGAAGGGTCCAGTACTTC.